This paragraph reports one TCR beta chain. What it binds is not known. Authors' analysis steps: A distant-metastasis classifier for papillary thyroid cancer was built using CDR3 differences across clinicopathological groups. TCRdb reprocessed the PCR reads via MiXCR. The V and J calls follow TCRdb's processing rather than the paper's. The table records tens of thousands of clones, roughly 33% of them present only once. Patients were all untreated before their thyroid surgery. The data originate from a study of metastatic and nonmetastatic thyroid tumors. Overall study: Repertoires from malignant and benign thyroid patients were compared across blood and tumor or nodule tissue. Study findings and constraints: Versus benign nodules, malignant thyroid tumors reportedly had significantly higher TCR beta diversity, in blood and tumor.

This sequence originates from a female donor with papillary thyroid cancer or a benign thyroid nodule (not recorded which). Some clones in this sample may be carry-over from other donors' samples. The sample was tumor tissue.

CDR3 protein: CASSRDPDRAQPQHF. CDR3 sequence (DNA): TGCGCCAGCAGCCGAGATCCGGACAGGGCTCAGCCCCAGCATTTT. The chain has TRBV4-1 and TRBJ1-5, with 8 bases aligning to TRBD1. J was trimmed by 6 bases and V by 4 bases; bases with no gene match: 8. CDR3 length: 15 amino acids. Germline CDR1 is MGHRA and CDR2 is YSYEKL.